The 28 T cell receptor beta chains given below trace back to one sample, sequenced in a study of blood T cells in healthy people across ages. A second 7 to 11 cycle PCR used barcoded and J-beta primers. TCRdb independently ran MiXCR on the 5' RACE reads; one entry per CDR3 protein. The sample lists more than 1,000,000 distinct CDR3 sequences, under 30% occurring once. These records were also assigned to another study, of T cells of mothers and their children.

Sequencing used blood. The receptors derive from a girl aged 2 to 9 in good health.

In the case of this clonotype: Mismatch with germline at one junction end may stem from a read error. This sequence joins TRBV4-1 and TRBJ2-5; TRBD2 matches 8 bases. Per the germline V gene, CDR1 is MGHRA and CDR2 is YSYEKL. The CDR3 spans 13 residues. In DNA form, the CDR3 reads TGCGCCAGCAGCCAAGATGGGGGACTAGGTCCGTTCTTC. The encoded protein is CASSQDGGLGPFF.

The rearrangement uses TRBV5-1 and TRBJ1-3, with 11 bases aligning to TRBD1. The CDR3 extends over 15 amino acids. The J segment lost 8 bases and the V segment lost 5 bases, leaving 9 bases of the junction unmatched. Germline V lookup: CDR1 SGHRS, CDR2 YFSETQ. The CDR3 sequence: CASRDLGTGGDTIYF. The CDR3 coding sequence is TGCGCCAGCAGAGACCTCGGGACAGGGGGAGACACCATATATTTT.

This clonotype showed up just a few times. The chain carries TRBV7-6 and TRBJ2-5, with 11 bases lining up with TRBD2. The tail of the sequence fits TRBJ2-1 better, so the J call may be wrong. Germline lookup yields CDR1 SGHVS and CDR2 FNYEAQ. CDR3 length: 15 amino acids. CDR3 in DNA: TGTGCCAGCAGGCATACTAGCGGGGGAATCGATGAGCAGTTCTTC. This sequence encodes CASRHTSGGIDEQFF.

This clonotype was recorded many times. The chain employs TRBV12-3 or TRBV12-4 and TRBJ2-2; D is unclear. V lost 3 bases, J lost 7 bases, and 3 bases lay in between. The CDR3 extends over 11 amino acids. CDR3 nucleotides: TGTGCCAGCAGTTTTAACGGGGAGCTGTTTTTT. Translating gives CASSFNGELFF.

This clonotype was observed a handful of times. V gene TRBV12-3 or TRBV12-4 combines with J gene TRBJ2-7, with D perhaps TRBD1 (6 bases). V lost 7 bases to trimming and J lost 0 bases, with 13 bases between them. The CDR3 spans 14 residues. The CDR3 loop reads CASTLGAVSYEQYF. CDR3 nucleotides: TGTGCCAGCACCCTGGGGGCGGTCTCCTACGAGCAGTACTTC.

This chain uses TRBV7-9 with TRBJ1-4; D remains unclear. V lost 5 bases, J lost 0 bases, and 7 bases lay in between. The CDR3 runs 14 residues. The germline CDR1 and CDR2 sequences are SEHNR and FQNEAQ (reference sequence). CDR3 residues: CASSPDTTNEKLFF. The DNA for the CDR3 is TGTGCCAGCAGCCCTGATACAACTAATGAAAAACTGTTTTTT.

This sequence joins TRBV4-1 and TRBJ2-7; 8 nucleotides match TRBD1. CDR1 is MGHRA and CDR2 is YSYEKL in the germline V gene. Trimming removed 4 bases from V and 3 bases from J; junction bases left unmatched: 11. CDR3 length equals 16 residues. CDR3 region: CASSRDRGQPIYEQYF. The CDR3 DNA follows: TGCGCCAGCAGCCGAGACAGGGGCCAACCTATCTACGAGCAGTACTTC.

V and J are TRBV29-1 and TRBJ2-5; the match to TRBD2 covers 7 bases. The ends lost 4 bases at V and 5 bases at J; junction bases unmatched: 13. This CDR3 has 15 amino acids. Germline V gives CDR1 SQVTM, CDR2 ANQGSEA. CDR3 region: CSVGVRGGEGETQYF. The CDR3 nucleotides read TGCAGCGTTGGGGTCCGGGGAGGGGAAGGGGAGACCCAGTACTTC.

Written as DNA, the CDR3 is TGTGCCAGCAGCTTACGACAGGGACTAGGAGAGACCCAGTACTTC. It specifies CASSLRQGLGETQYF. The rearrangement links TRBV9 to TRBJ2-5; D might be TRBD2 (8 bases). CDR1 and CDR2 from the germline V gene are SGDLS and YYNGEE. This CDR3 region has 15 residues. The ends were cut back, 4 bases at V and 4 bases at J, with 17 bases in the middle.

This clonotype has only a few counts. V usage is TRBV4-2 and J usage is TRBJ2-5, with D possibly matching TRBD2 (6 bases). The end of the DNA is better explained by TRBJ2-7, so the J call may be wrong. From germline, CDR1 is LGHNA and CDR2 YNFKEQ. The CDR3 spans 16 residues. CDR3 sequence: CASSPQTGTGFYEQYF. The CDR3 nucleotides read TGTGCCAGCAGCCCTCAGACCGGGACTGGTTTCTACGAGCAGTACTTC.

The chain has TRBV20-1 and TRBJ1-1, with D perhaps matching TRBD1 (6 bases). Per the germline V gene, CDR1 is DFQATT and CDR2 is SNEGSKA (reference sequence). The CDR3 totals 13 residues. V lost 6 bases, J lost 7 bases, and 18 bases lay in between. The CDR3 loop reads CSAPLEGGFEAFF. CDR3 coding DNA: TGCAGTGCGCCGTTGGAGGGGGGCTTTGAAGCTTTCTTT.

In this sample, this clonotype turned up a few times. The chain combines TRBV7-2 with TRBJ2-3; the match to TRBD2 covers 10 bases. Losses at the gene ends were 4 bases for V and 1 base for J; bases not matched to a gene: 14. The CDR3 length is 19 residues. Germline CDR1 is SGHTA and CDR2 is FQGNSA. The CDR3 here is CASSSSPGLAVGGTDTQYF. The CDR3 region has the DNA TGTGCCAGCAGCTCCTCCCCCGGACTAGCGGTTGGGGGCACAGATACGCAGTATTTT.

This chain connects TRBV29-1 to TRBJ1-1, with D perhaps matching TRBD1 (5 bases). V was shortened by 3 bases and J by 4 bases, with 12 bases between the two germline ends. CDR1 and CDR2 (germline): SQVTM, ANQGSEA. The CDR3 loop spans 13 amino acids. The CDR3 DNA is TGCAGCGTTGAGCAGGGAGGCGGCACTGAAGCTTTCTTT. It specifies CSVEQGGGTEAFF.

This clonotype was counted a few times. CDR3 loop: CASSVEGGESPGAIYNEQFF. The CDR3 bases are TGTGCCAGCAGCGTAGAAGGGGGTGAGTCTCCCGGAGCGATATACAATGAGCAGTTCTTC. The V call is TRBV9, the J call TRBJ2-1, with TRBD1 as a possible D gene (6 bases). Trimming removed 0 bases from V and 4 bases from J, with 26 bases in between. CDR3 length: 20 amino acids. Looked up from germline, CDR1 is SGDLS and CDR2 is YYNGEE.

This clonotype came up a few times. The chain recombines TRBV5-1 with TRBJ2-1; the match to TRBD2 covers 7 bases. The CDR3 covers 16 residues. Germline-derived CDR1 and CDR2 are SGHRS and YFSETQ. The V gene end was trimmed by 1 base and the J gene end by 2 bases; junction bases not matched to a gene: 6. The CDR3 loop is CASSLIGGSPYNEQFF. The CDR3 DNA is TGCGCCAGCAGCTTGATCGGGGGGAGTCCCTACAATGAGCAGTTCTTC.

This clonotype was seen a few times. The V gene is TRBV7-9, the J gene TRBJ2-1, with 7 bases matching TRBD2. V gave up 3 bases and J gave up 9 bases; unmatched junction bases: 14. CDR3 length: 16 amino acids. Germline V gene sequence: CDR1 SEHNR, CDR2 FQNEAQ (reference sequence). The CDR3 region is CASSFSNSGITGEQFF. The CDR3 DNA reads TGTGCCAGCAGCTTTTCGAACAGCGGGATAACGGGTGAGCAGTTCTTC.

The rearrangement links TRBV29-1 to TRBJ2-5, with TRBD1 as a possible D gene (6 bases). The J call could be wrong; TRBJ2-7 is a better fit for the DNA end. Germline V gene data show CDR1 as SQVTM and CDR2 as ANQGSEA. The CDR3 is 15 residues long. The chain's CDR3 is CSATPGTPISYEQYF. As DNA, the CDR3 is TGCAGCGCAACCCCCGGGACACCTATCTCCTACGAGCAGTACTTC.

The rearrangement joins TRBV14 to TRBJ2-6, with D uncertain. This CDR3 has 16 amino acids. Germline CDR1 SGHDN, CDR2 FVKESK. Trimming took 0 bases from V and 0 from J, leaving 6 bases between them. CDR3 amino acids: CASSQDESSGANVLTF. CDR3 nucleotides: TGTGCCAGCAGCCAAGATGAGTCCTCTGGGGCCAACGTCCTGACTTTC.

The chain's CDR3 is CSPKGDSNQPQHF. In DNA, the CDR3 is TGCAGCCCTAAGGGGGATAGCAATCAGCCCCAGCATTTT. This sequence joins TRBV20-1 and TRBJ1-5; weak D call: TRBD1 (6 bases). Germline V lookup: CDR1 DFQATT, CDR2 SNEGSKA (reference sequence). This CDR3 contains 13 residues.

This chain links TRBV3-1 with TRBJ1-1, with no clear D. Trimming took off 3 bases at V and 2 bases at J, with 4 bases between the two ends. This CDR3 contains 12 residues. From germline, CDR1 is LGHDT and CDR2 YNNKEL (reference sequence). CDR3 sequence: CASSHRNTEAFF. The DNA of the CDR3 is TGTGCCAGCAGCCACCGAAACACTGAAGCTTTCTTT.

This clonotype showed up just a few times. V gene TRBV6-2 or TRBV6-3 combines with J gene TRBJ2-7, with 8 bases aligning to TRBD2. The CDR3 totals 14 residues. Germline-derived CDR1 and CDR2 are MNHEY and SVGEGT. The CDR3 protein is CATQPGTRFYEQYF. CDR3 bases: TGTGCTACCCAGCCCGGGACTAGATTCTACGAGCAGTACTTC.

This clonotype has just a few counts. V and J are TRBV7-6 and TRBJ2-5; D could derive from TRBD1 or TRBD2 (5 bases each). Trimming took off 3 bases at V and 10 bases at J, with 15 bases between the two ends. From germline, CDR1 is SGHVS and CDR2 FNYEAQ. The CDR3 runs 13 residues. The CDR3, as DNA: TGTGCCAGCAGCTTTCTGGGGGATGGGGACCAGTACTTC. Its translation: CASSFLGDGDQYF. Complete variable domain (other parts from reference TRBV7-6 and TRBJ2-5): GAGVSQSPRYKVTKRGQDVALRCDPISGHVSLYWYRQALGQGPEFLTYFNYEAQQDKSGLPNDRFSAERPEGSISTLTIQRTEQRDSAMYRCASSFLGDGDQYFGPGTRLLVL.

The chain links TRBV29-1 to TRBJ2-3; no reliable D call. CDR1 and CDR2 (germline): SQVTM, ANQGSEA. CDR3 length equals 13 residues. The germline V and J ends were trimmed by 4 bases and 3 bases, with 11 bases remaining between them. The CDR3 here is CSVVYHGTDTQYF. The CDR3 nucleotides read TGCAGCGTTGTGTATCATGGAACAGATACGCAGTATTTT.

CDR3 coding DNA: TGTGCCAGCATGGAGCGACTCGGCACTGAAGCTTTCTTT. Translated: CASMERLGTEAFF. The rearrangement uses TRBV28 and TRBJ1-1, with D hard to call. The ends were cut back, 7 bases at V and 4 bases at J, with 13 bases in the middle. The CDR3 totals 13 residues. The V gene's germline CDR1 is MDHEN and CDR2 SYDVKM.

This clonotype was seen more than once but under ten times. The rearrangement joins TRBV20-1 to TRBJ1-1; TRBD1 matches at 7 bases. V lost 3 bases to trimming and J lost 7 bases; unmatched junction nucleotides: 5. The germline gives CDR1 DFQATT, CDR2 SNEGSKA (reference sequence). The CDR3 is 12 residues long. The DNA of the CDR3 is TGCAGTGCTAGGGGACAGAAGCTTGAAGCTTTCTTT. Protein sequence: CSARGQKLEAFF.

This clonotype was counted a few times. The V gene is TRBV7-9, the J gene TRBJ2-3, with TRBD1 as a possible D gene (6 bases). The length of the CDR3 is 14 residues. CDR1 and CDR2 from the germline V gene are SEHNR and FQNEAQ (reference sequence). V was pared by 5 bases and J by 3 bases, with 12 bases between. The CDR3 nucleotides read TGTGCCAGCAGCATCTACCAGGGGACAGATACGCAGTATTTT. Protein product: CASSIYQGTDTQYF.

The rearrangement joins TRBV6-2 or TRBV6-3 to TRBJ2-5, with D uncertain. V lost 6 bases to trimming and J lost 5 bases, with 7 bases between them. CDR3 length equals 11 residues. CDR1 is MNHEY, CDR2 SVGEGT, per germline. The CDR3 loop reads CASRGFETQYF. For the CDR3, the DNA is TGTGCCAGCAGGGGCTTTGAGACCCAGTACTTC.

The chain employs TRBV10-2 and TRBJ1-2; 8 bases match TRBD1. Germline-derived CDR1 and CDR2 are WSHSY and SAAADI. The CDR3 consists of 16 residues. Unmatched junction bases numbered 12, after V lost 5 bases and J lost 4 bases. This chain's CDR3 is CASSYSWGQESYGYTF. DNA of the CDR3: TGCGCCAGCAGTTACTCTTGGGGACAGGAGTCCTATGGCTACACCTTC.